The clone carrying this TCR beta chain is termed medium-sized. Antigen unknown. Template input, which was bulk tumor genomic DNA, totaled 450 to 600 ng per sample. Biopsy collection occurred during surgery, with several far-apart biopsies per primary tumor. These patients got curative surgery after being newly diagnosed with untreated non-small cell lung cancer. Newly diagnosed non-small cell lung cancer patients undergoing curative-intent surgery served as donors. The length of the CDR3 is 15 residues. Germline trimming cut 2 bases from V and 5 bases from J; bases unmatched to any gene: 2. From germline, CDR1 is MNHEY and CDR2 SMNVEV (reference sequence). TCR beta CDR3 regions came from multiplex PCR with 32 forward V and 13 reverse J primers. TCRdb redid the calling of the multiplex PCR reads with MiXCR, one entry per CDR3 protein. The table has roughly 15,000 distinct CDR3 sequences, 28% seen once.

This sample was included in a study of immune heterogeneity within non-small cell lung tumors. Study background: Squamous cell carcinomas accounted for a few of the tumors, non-squamous carcinomas for around 9, and 1 was not otherwise specified. General study points: Identical dominant CDR3 beta clonotypes recurred across tumor sites within a patient, alongside site-unique high-frequency clones.

This sequence joins TRBV27 and TRBJ2-2; 10 positions agree with TRBD1. The specimen sequenced was lung tumor tissue. The TCR comes from a man aged 35-49 years with non-small cell lung cancer. The CDR3 bases are TGTGCCAGCAGTTTAAGGGGACAGGGGACCGGGGAGCTGTTTTTT. Protein sequence: CASSLRGQGTGELFF.